The table lists the clone carrying this T cell receptor (beta chain) with a few counts. The entry originates in a study of control samples from healthy donors and cancer patients. Produced via immunoSEQ multiplex PCR; TCRdb's table is partial and in-frame only. The sample has more than 60,000 clones, around 90% seen once. Source material: PBMCs. This sequence originates from a man between 60 and 75 years old with colorectal cancer.

The CDR3 nucleotides read TGTGCCAGTAGTCCTCGTAGCTCTGGAAACACCATATATTTT. This sequence encodes CASSPRSSGNTIYF. The J gene is TRBJ1-3, the V gene TRBV19, with D uncertain. Germline lookup yields CDR1 LNHDA and CDR2 SQIVND (reference sequence). The CDR3 is 14 amino acids. V lost 5 bases, J lost 0 bases, and 8 bases lay in between.